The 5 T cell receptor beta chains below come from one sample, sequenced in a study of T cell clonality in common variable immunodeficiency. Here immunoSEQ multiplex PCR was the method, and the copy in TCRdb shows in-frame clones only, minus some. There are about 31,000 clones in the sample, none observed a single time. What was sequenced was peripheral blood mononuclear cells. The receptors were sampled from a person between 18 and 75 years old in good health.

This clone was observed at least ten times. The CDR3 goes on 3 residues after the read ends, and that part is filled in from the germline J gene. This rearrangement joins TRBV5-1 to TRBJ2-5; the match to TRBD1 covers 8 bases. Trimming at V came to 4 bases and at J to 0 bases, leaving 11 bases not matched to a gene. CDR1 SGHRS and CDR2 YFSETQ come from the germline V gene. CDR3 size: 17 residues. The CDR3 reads CASSPQWDRRYQETQYF. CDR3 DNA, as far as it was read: TGCGCCAGCAGCCCCCAATGGGACAGGCGATACCAAGAGACC.

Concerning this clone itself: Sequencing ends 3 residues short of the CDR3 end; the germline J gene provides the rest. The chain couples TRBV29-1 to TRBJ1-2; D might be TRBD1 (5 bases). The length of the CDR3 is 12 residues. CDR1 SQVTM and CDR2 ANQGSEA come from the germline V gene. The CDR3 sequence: CSAGGGPDTYTF. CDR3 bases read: TGCAGCGCTGGCGGGGGACCAGATACC.

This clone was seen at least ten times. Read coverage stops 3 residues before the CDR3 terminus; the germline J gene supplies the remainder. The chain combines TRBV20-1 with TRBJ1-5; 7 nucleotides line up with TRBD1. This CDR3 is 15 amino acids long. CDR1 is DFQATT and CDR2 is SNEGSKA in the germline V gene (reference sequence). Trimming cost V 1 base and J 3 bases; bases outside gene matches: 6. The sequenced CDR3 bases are TGCAGTGCTAGAGGAGGGGGCGAGAACAATCAGCCC. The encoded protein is CSARGGGENNQP. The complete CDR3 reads CSARGGGENNQPQHF.

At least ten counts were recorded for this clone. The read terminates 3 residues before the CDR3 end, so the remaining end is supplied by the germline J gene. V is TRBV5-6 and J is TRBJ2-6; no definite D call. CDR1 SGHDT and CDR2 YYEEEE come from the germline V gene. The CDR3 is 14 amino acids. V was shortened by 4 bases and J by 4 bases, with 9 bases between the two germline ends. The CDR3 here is CASSRSSGANVLTF. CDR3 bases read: TGTGCCAGCAGCCGTAGTTCCGGGGCCAACGTC.

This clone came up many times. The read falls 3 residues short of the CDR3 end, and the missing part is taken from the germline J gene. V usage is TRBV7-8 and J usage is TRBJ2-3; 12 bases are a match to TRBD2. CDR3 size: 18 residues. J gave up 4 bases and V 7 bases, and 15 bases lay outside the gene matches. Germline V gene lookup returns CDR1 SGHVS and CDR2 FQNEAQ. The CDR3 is CASTSGRTSGRIADTQYF. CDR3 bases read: TGTGCCAGCACCTCCGGGAGAACTAGCGGGAGGATTGCAGATACG.